This T cell receptor beta chain appears in the sequencing data of a study of T cells in Graves' hyperthyroidism and ophthalmopathy. Diagnoses used clinical symptoms, serum thyroxine and TRAb, thyroid ultrasound and orbital computed tomography. Amplification of TCR beta CDR3 regions was performed using RNA transcripts as template. A first-round RT-PCR of the TCR CDR3 used the HTBI primer set. TCRdb reanalysed the multiplex PCR reads using MiXCR and keeps one entry per CDR3 protein. This repertoire shows fewer than 500,000 distinct CDR3 sequences, around 15% found once; its top ten account for roughly 13%. The CDR3 runs to 13 residues. CDR1 SEHNR and CDR2 FQNEAQ come from the germline V gene (reference sequence). V lost 3 bases, J lost 5 bases, and 10 bases lay in between. This clonotype was seen ten or more times.

The sample taken for sequencing was blood. The TCR originated in a man between 18 and 29 years old with Graves' ophthalmopathy. This rearrangement joins TRBV7-9 to TRBJ2-5; D gene uncertain. CDR3 in amino acids: CASSLGSRETQYF. Here the CDR3 DNA reads TGTGCCAGCAGCTTGGGGTCGCGTGAGACCCAGTACTTC.